The next 19 T cell receptor beta chains were all read from a single sample in a study of identical twins (dated by TCRdb to between 2015 and 2016). Receptor amplification or capture employed 5' RACE. The sample was run on an Illumina HiSeq 2000. In-frame beta chains were kept once TCRdb had trimmed the public reads at Q25 with fastp and called clones with MiXCR. CDR3 protein duplicates are merged, each entry listing the most common genes and DNA. This sample is represented by roughly 350,000 distinct CDR3 sequences; around an eighth of them were singletons. The ten most abundant clones make up 6% to 9% of the sample. This sample was also put to use in a study of yellow fever vaccine responses in identical twins.

Input material: CD8+ T cells sorted from blood. The origin of the receptors is a woman in her late teens or twenties in good health.

This clonotype was observed many times. V gene TRBV7-6 combines with J gene TRBJ2-3; 11 nucleotides agree with TRBD2. This CDR3 is built from 15 residues. Germline CDR1 is SGHVS and CDR2 is FNYEAQ. With V trimmed by 5 bases and J by 3 bases, 4 bases remained unmatched. CDR3 region: CASSVTSGSTDTQYF. The CDR3 nucleotides are TGTGCCAGCAGCGTAACTAGCGGGAGTACAGATACGCAGTATTTT.

This chain connects TRBV28 to TRBJ2-1; perhaps TRBD2 as D (5 bases). The V gene lost 7 bases and the J gene lost 6 bases, with 28 bases spanning the gap. The germline gives CDR1 MDHEN, CDR2 SYDVKM. The CDR3 length is 18 residues. The CDR3: CASTYSRSLGVFRNEQFF. The CDR3 DNA reads TGTGCCAGCACATACTCCCGGAGCTTGGGAGTGTTTCGCAATGAGCAGTTCTTC.

This clonotype was picked up a small number of times. V is TRBV3-1 and J is TRBJ2-1, with 12 bases matching TRBD2. Germline V CDR1 and CDR2: LGHDT, YNNKEL (reference sequence). The CDR3 covers 17 residues. Trimming at V came to 0 bases and at J to 9 bases, leaving 9 bases not matched to a gene. The CDR3 loop reads CASSQDWPSGRESEQFF. CDR3 DNA: TGTGCCAGCAGCCAAGATTGGCCTAGCGGGAGGGAATCTGAGCAGTTCTTC.

This chain links TRBV6-5 with TRBJ2-2; 7 bases are a match to TRBD2. Germline V gene data show CDR1 as MNHEY and CDR2 as SVGAGI. The CDR3 has 15 residues. Trimming took 2 bases from V and 5 from J; bases not matched to a gene: 5. The CDR3 bases are TGTGCCAGCAGTTACGGGGCGGGGGAGACCGGGGAGCTGTTTTTT. Its protein is CASSYGAGETGELFF.

Many counts were recorded for this clonotype. V is TRBV10-3 and J is TRBJ2-3; 13 positions match TRBD2. Germline assignment: CDR1 ENHRY and CDR2 SYGVKD. V dropped 10 bases and J dropped 5; count of bases not matched to a gene: 12. The CDR3 length is 16 residues. The CDR3 is CATLTTSGGAEDTQYF. The CDR3 DNA is TGTGCCACCCTAACTACTAGCGGGGGGGCCGAAGATACGCAGTATTTT.

This clonotype was counted between two and nine times. This chain connects TRBV9 to TRBJ2-3, with D hard to call. V was shortened by 0 bases and J by 6 bases, with 14 bases between the two germline ends. CDR1 and CDR2 (germline): SGDLS, YYNGEE. CDR3 size: 15 residues. The CDR3 loop reads CASSVDAYGLDTQYF. CDR3 coding DNA: TGTGCCAGCAGCGTAGATGCCTATGGTTTGGATACGCAGTATTTT.

This clonotype was seen ten or more times. V is TRBV20-1 and J is TRBJ2-3; the match to TRBD2 covers 10 bases. The CDR3 consists of 15 residues. The V segment lost 4 bases and the J segment 6 bases; nucleotides outside the gene matches: 10. Germline CDR1 and CDR2: DFQATT and SNEGSKA (reference sequence). The CDR3 loop is CSAKTLAGDSDTQYF. CDR3 in DNA: TGCAGTGCTAAAACGCTAGCGGGAGACAGCGATACGCAGTATTTT.

J is TRBJ2-7 and V is TRBV28, with D perhaps matching TRBD1 (5 bases). The germline V gene encodes CDR1 MDHEN and CDR2 SYDVKM. V gave up 5 bases and J gave up 6 bases, with 14 bases separating them. The CDR3 runs to 13 residues. The CDR3 DNA sequence: TGTGCCAGCAGTCCGGACGGCCAGGGCGAGCAGTACTTC. Protein sequence: CASSPDGQGEQYF. Complete variable domain (other parts from reference TRBV28 and TRBJ2-7): DVKVTQSSRYLVKRTGEKVFLECVQDMDHENMFWYRQDPGLGLRLIYFSYDVKMKEKGDIPEGYSVSREKKERFSLILESASTNQTSMYLCASSPDGQGEQYFGPGTRLTVT.

This chain uses TRBV6-1 with TRBJ2-7; TRBD2 is a possible D gene (5 bases). The CDR3 consists of 13 residues. Germline lookup yields CDR1 MNHNS and CDR2 SASEGT. The V gene lost 7 bases and the J gene lost 0 bases, with 10 bases spanning the gap. The CDR3: CASNGLYSYEQYV. In DNA, the CDR3 is TGTGCCAGCAACGGACTGTACTCCTACGAGCAGTACGTC.

The chain couples TRBV20-1 to TRBJ1-1, with D perhaps TRBD1 (6 bases). Germline V gene data show CDR1 as DFQATT and CDR2 as SNEGSKA (reference sequence). This CDR3 has 15 amino acids. V was trimmed by 1 base and J by 1 base, leaving 13 bases between them. The CDR3 coding sequence is TGCAGTGCTAGAGCCGGAGGGGGTAGGAACACTGAAGCTTTCTTT. It specifies CSARAGGGRNTEAFF.

This clonotype occurred a few times. The chain joins TRBV9 to TRBJ2-1; unclear D gene. The CDR3 has 14 residues. Trimming left V 0 bases short and J 9 bases short, with 13 bases between. The germline gives CDR1 SGDLS, CDR2 YYNGEE. Here the CDR3 DNA reads TGTGCCAGCAGCGTAGGTCTTAGTCGTGGTGAGCAGTTCTTC. This encodes CASSVGLSRGEQFF.

V and J are TRBV7-8 and TRBJ2-1, with 9 bases lining up with TRBD2. The V segment lost 5 bases and the J segment 4 bases; nucleotides outside the gene matches: 9. Germline CDR1 and CDR2: SGHVS and FQNEAQ. The CDR3 contains 16 residues. The CDR3, as DNA: TGTGCCAGCAGCAACCGACTAGCGGAGGTTTACAATGAGCAGTTCTTC. This codes for CASSNRLAEVYNEQFF.

This chain uses TRBV11-2 with TRBJ2-7; no firm D call. The CDR3 has 14 residues. Germline CDR1 reads SGHAT; CDR2 reads FQNNGV. Trimming took 5 bases from V and 2 from J, leaving 13 bases between them. This CDR3 is CASSPGASAYEQYF. The CDR3 nucleotides read TGTGCCAGCAGCCCTGGTGCCAGCGCCTACGAGCAGTACTTC.

This chain links TRBV14 with TRBJ2-3; D ambiguous. The CDR3 length is 15 residues. Deletions cut 3 bases from V and 2 bases from J, with 12 bases between. The germline gives CDR1 SGHDN, CDR2 FVKESK. The CDR3: CASSHFRDLTDTQYF. The DNA of the CDR3 is TGTGCCAGCAGCCACTTTCGCGACCTCACAGATACGCAGTATTTT.

This clonotype was recorded a few times. The V gene is TRBV12-3 or TRBV12-4, the J gene TRBJ2-3, with a possible D match to TRBD2 (5 bases). The CDR3 is 14 amino acids. Deletions cut 6 bases from V and 3 bases from J, with 13 bases between. This CDR3 is CASSRTAETDTQYF. The DNA for the CDR3 is TGTGCCAGCAGCCGGACTGCGGAGACAGATACGCAGTATTTT.

This clonotype was observed a few times. The genes are TRBV5-1 and TRBJ2-2; D perhaps matches TRBD1 (6 bases). Trimming removed 4 bases from V and 7 bases from J, with 11 bases in between. CDR1 SGHRS and CDR2 YFSETQ come from the germline V gene. This CDR3 has 13 residues. The CDR3, as DNA: TGCGCCAGCAGCCAAGGGGGATTCGGGGAGCTGTTTTTT. Protein: CASSQGGFGELFF.

This clonotype was seen a handful of times. This rearrangement joins TRBV7-3 to TRBJ2-2; D assignment may be TRBD1 or TRBD2 (5 bases each). Germline CDR1 is SGHTA and CDR2 is FQGTGA. Trimming removed 5 bases from V and 1 base from J, with 11 bases in between. The CDR3 runs 15 residues. CDR3 protein: CASSGGTENTGELFF. Written as DNA, the CDR3 is TGTGCCAGCAGCGGTGGGACGGAGAACACCGGGGAGCTGTTTTTT. Full variable domain (missing parts from reference TRBV7-3 and TRBJ2-2): GAGVSQTPSNKVTEKGKYVELRCDPISGHTALYWYRQSLGQGPEFLIYFQGTGAADDSGLPNDRFFAVRPEGSVSTLKIQRTERGDSAVYLCASSGGTENTGELFFGEGSRLTVL.

The chain employs TRBV28 and TRBJ2-5; no definite D call. The V end lost 5 bases, the J end lost 1 base, and 14 bases lay between the germline ends. Germline CDR1 is MDHEN and CDR2 is SYDVKM. The CDR3 runs 15 residues. CDR3: CASSPPLSGQETQYF. The CDR3 nucleotides are TGTGCCAGCAGTCCACCTTTGTCAGGCCAAGAGACCCAGTACTTC.

This clonotype has more than one count but fewer than ten. The chain links TRBV19 to TRBJ2-3; 8 bases fit TRBD1. The CDR3 extends over 14 amino acids. The V gene end was trimmed by 4 bases and the J gene end by 6 bases; junction bases not matched to a gene: 6. CDR1 is LNHDA and CDR2 is SQIVND in the germline V gene (reference sequence). CDR3 protein: CASSKDRARDTQYF. For the CDR3, the DNA is TGTGCCAGTAGTAAGGACAGGGCGCGTGATACGCAGTATTTT.